This T cell receptor (beta chain) was retrieved from a study of regulatory T cells in long-lasting Graves disease. Study-level findings and limits: TRBV28, TRBJ1-2 and TRBJ2-5 were segments that persistent disease favored.

In this sample, this clonotype turned up a few times. What it recognizes is unknown. Construction of the TCR beta libraries employed iRepertoire HTBI primers in conjunction with Arm-PCR of CDR3 regions. Authors' analysis steps: Looking across samples, the authors found 55 to 80 TRBV and 14 TRBJ segments. TCRdb processed the multiplex PCR reads anew with MiXCR; each CDR3 protein has one entry. TCRdb, rather than the study authors, made the V and J calls. The data contain about 660,000 distinct CDR3 sequences, approximately 31% of them singletons. The CDR3 has 14 residues. The V end lost 5 bases, the J end lost 4 bases, and 14 bases lay between the germline ends. The V gene's germline CDR1 is SGHNT and CDR2 YENEEA. Specified time point: persistent/refractory GD, antithyroid drugs over 5 years with positive TRAb. Generation of the TCR library employed RNA extracted from PBMCs. All patients originated from an endocrinology department located in Xi'an, China.

The sample was peripheral blood mononuclear cells (PBMCs), taken when the disease was refractory, from a patient treated with antithyroid drugs. The sequence was obtained from a female donor with Graves disease. The chain recombines TRBV11-3 with TRBJ1-1; weak D call: TRBD1 (5 bases). CDR3 coding DNA: TGTGCCAGCAGCCAGGACGGGGGGACCACTGAAGCTTTCTTT. Translating it yields CASSQDGGTTEAFF. Looking up the rest from reference TRBV11-3 and TRBJ1-1 gives the full variable domain: EAGVVQSPRYKIIEKKQPVAFWCNPISGHNTLYWYLQNLGQGPELLIRYENEEAVDDSQLPKDRFSAERLKGVDSTLKIQPAELGDSAVYLCASSQDGGTTEAFFGQGTRLTVV.